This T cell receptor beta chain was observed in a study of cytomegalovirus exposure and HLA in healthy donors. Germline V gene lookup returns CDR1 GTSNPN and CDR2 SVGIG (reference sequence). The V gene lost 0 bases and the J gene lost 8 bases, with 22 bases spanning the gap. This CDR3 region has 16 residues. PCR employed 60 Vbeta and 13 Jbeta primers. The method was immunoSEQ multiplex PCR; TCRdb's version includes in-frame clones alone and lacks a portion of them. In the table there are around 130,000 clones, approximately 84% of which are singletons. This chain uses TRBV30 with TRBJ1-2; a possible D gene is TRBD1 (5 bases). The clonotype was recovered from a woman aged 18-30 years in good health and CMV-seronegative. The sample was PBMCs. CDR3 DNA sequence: TGTGCCTGGAGTGTACGGAGACAGATCTATGGTAGCGGCTACACCTTC. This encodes CAWSVRRQIYGSGYTF.